Reported below is one T cell receptor beta chain. Its specificity is unknown. The data stem from a study of T-cell memory formation after mild COVID-19. The V gene end was trimmed by 0 bases and the J gene end by 4 bases; junction bases not matched to a gene: 2. Germline V gene sequence: CDR1 SGHRS, CDR2 YFSETQ. This CDR3 region has 15 residues. TCRdb fed the 5' RACE reads into MiXCR, producing one record per CDR3 protein. The sample has around 320,000 distinct CDR3 sequences; 14% are singletons. Study results and caveats: CD4+ clones that contracted lay mainly in CM and EM; CD8+ ones lay in EMRA. Second-wave clones peaking on day 37 lacked confirmed SARS-CoV-2 specificity.

Input material: PBMCs or a T cell subset sorted from them (not recorded which). The rearrangement uses TRBV5-1 and TRBJ2-1; 9 positions agree with TRBD2. The source is a man aged 18 to 30 who had mild COVID-19 (a few samples of this study predate the infection). Cell type and time point are not known. The CDR3 sequence: CASSLGLAEYNEQFF. The DNA of the CDR3 is TGCGCCAGCAGCTTGGGACTAGCGGAGTACAATGAGCAGTTCTTC.